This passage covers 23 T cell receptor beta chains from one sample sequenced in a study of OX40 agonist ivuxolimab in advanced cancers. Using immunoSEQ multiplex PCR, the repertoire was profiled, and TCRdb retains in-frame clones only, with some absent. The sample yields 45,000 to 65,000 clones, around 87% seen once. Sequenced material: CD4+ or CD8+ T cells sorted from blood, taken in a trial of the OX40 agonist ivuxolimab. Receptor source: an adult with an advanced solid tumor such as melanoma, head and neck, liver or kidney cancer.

The DNA for the CDR3 is TGTGCCAGCAGCCAACCCCTAAGAGCGCGGTACGAGCAGTACTTC. Its protein is CASSQPLRARYEQYF. This sequence joins TRBV4-2 and TRBJ2-7; D gene uncertain. Germline V gene sequence: CDR1 LGHNA, CDR2 YNFKEQ. V was shortened by 2 bases and J by 4 bases, with 15 bases between the two germline ends. The CDR3 extends over 15 amino acids.

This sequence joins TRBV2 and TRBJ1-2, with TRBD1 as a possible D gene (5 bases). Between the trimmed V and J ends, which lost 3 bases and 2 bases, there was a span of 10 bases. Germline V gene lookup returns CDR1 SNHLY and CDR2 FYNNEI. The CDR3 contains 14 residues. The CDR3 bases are TGTGCCAGCAGTGAGCAGGGTGGAAACTATGGCTACACCTTC. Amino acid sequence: CASSEQGGNYGYTF.

The CDR3 DNA reads TGCGCCAGCAGCTCAGGACAGCTCTATGGCTACACCTTC. Translation gives CASSSGQLYGYTF. This rearrangement joins TRBV5-1 to TRBJ1-2, with D tentatively TRBD1 (6 bases). Germline lookup yields CDR1 SGHRS and CDR2 YFSETQ. This CDR3 is built from 13 residues. Trimming took off 3 bases at V and 4 bases at J, with 10 bases between the two ends.

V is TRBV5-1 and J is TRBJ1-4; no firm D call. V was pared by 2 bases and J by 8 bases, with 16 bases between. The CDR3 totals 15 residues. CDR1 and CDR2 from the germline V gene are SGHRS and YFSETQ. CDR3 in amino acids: CASSFGSGPTEKLFF. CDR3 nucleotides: TGCGCCAGCAGCTTCGGGTCAGGCCCGACAGAAAAACTGTTTTTT.

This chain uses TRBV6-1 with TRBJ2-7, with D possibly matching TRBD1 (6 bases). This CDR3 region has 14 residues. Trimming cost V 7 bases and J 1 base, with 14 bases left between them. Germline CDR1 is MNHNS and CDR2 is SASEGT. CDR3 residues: CASKITGISYEQYV. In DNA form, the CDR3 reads TGTGCCAGCAAAATCACAGGGATTTCCTACGAGCAGTACGTC.

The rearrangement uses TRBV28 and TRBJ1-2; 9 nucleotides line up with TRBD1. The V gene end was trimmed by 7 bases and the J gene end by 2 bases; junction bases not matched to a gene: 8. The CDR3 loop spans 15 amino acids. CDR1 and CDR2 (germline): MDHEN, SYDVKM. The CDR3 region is CASTGGQGSNYGYTF. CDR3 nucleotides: TGTGCCAGCACCGGGGGACAGGGTTCAAACTATGGCTACACCTTC.

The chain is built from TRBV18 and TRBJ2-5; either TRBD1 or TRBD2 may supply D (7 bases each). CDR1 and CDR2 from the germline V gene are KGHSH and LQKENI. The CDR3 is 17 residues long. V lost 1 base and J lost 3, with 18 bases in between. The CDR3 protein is CASSPRQPQGGEETQYF. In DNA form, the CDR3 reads TGTGCCAGCTCACCACGTCAACCCCAGGGGGGGGAAGAGACCCAGTACTTC. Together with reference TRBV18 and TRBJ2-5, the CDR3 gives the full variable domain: NAGVMQNPRHLVRRRGQEARLRCSPMKGHSHVYWYRQLPEEGLKFMVYLQKENIIDESGMPKERFSAEFPKEGPSILRIQQVVRGDSAAYFCASSPRQPQGGEETQYFGPGTRLLVL.

The CDR3 loop is CASSTRDRSSEQFF. As DNA, the CDR3 is TGTGCCAGTAGTACCCGGGACAGATCTAGTGAGCAGTTCTTC. This chain joins TRBV19 and TRBJ2-1, with TRBD1 matching 7 bases. Germline V gives CDR1 LNHDA, CDR2 SQIVND (reference sequence). The J segment lost 9 bases and the V segment lost 4 bases, leaving 9 bases of the junction unmatched. The CDR3 runs 14 residues.

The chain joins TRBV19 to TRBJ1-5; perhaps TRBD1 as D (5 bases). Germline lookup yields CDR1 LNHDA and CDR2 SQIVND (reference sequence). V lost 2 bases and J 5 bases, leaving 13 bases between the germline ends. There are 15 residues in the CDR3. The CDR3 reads CASSISGRGYQPQHF. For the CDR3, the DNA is TGTGCCAGTAGTATAAGTGGGCGGGGCTATCAGCCCCAGCATTTT.

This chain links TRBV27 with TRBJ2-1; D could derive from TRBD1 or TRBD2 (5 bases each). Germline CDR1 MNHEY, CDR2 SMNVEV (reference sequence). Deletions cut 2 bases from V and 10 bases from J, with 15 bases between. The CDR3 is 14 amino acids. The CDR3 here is CASSLPNLGTEQFF. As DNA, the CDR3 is TGTGCCAGCAGTTTACCTAACCTCGGGACCGAGCAGTTCTTC.

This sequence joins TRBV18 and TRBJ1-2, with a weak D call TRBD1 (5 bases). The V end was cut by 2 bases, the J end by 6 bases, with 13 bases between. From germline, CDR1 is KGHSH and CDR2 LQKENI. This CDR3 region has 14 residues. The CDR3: CASSPSVGDHGYTF. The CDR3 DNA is TGTGCCAGCTCACCATCTGTGGGGGACCATGGCTACACCTTC.

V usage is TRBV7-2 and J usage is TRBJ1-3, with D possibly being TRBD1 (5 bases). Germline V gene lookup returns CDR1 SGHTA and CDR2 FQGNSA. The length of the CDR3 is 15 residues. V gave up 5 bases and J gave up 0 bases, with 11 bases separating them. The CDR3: CASSPGPGSGNTIYF. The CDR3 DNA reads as TGTGCCAGCAGCCCGGGACCGGGCTCTGGAAACACCATATATTTT. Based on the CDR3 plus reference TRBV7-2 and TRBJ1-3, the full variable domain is GAGVSQSPSNKVTEKGKDVELRCDPISGHTALYWYRQSLGQGLEFLIYFQGNSAPDKSGLPSDRFSAERTGGSVSTLTIQRTQQEDSAVYLCASSPGPGSGNTIYFGEGSWLTVV.

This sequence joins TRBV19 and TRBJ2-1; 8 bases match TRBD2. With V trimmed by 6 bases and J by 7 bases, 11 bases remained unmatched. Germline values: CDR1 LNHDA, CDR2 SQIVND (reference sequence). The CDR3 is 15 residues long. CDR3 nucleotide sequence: TGTGCCAGTAGCCCCGGGACTAGGGGCGGGAATGAGCAGTTCTTC. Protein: CASSPGTRGGNEQFF.

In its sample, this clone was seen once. CDR3 in amino acids: CATSRDLRLETQYF. In DNA, the CDR3 is TGTGCCACCAGCAGAGATCTACGGCTAGAGACCCAGTACTTC. The chain couples TRBV15 to TRBJ2-5; D is uncertain. Between the trimmed V and J ends, which lost 0 bases and 4 bases, there was a span of 9 bases. CDR3 size: 14 residues. The germline CDR1 and CDR2 sequences are LNHNV and YYDKDF (reference sequence).

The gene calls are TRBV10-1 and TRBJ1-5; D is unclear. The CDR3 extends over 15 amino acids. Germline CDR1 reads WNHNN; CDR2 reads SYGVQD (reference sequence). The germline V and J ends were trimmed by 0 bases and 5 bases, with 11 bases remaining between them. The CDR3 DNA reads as TGCGCCAGCAGTGAGTCCACAGACCCGCATCAGCCCCAGCATTTT. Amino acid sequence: CASSESTDPHQPQHF.

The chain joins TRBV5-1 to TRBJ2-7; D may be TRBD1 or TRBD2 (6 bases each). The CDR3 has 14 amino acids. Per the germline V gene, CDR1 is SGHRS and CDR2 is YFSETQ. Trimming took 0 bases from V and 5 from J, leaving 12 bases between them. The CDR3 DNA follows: TGCGCCAGCAGCTTGGTTTCGGGGGCCCACGAGCAGTACTTC. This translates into CASSLVSGAHEQYF.

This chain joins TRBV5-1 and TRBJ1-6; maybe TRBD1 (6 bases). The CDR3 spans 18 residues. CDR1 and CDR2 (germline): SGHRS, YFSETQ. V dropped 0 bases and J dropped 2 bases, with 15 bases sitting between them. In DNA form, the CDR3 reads TGCGCCAGCAGCTTGGCCCCGGGGGGCATCACCTATAATTCACCCCTCCACTTT. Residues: CASSLAPGGITYNSPLHF.

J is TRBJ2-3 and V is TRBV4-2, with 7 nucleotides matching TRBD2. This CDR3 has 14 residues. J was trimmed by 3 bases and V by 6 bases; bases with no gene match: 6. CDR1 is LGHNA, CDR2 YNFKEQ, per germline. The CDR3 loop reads CASSPLAETDTQYF. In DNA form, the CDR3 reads TGTGCCAGCAGTCCTCTAGCGGAAACAGATACGCAGTATTTT.

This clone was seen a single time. The CDR3 here is CASSLGSEGSEQYF. The CDR3 DNA follows: TGTGCCAGCAGCTTAGGATCCGAGGGATCCGAGCAGTACTTC. V is TRBV7-9 and J is TRBJ2-7; D might be TRBD2 (5 bases). Germline V CDR1 and CDR2: SEHNR, FQNEAQ (reference sequence). The CDR3 length is 14 residues. V shed 1 base and J shed 6 bases, with 13 bases lying between them. Full variable domain (outside the CDR3, taken from reference TRBV7-9 and TRBJ2-7): DTGVSQNPRHKITKRGQNVTFRCDPISEHNRLYWYRQTLGQGPEFLTYFQNEAQLEKSRLLSDRFSAERPKGSFSTLEIQRTEQGDSAMYLCASSLGSEGSEQYFGPGTRLTVT.

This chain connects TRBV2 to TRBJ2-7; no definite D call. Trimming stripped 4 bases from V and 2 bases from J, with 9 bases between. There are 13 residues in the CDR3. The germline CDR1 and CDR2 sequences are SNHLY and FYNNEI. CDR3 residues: CASSGQDAYEQYV. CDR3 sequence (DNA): TGTGCCAGCAGTGGGCAGGACGCCTACGAGCAGTACGTC.

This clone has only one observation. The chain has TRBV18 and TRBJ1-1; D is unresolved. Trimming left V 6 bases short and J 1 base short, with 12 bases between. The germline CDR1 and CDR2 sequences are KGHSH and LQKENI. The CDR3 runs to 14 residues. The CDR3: CASSPSARNTEAFF. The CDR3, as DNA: TGTGCCAGCTCCCCGTCAGCGAGGAACACTGAAGCTTTCTTT.

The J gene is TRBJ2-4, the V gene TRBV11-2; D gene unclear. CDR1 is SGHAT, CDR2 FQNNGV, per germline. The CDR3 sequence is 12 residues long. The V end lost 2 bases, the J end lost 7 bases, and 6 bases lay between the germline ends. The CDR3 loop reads CASSLSNNIQYF. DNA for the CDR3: TGTGCCAGCAGCTTATCGAACAACATTCAGTACTTC.

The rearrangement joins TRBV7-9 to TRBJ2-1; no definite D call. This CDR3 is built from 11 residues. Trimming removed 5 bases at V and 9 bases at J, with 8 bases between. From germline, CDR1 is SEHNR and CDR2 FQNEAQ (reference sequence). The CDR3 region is CASSRVGEQFF. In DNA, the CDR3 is TGTGCCAGCAGCCGGGTCGGTGAGCAGTTCTTC.